The subject of this entry is one T cell receptor beta chain. These data are taken from a study of blood T cell repertoires in COVID-19. At the level of the study: PBMCs, B-cell-depleted T cells, or T cells were the source of the cDNA or gDNA that made up the material.

This CDR3 has 15 amino acids. CDR1 and CDR2 from the germline V gene are ENHRY and SYGVKD. Trimming cost V 0 bases and J 8 bases, with 16 bases left between them. Generated by immunoSEQ multiplex PCR, the TCRdb table keeps only in-frame clones and is missing some. The sample has about 200,000 clones, over 60% seen once; the top ten hold less than 6%. V is TRBV10-3 and J is TRBJ1-1, with D possibly being TRBD1 (5 bases). The receptor was derived from a woman in her 70s with acute or convalescent COVID-19. The sequencing sample was made of peripheral blood. CDR3 amino acids: CAISESGGLGGEAFF. The CDR3 DNA reads as TGTGCCATCAGTGAGTCCGGGGGATTAGGTGGCGAAGCTTTCTTT.